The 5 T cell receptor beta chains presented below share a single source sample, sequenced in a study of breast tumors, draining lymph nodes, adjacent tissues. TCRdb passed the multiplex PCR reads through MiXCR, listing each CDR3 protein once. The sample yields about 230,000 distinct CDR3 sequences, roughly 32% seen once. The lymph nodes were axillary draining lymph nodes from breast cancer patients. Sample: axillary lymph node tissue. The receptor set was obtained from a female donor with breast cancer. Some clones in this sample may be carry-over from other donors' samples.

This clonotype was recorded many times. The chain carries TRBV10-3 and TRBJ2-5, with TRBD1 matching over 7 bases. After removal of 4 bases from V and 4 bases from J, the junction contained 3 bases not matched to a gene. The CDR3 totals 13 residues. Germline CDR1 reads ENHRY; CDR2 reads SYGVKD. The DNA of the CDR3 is TGTGCCATCAGTGGAGGGGACAGAGAGACCCAGTACTTC. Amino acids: CAISGGDRETQYF.

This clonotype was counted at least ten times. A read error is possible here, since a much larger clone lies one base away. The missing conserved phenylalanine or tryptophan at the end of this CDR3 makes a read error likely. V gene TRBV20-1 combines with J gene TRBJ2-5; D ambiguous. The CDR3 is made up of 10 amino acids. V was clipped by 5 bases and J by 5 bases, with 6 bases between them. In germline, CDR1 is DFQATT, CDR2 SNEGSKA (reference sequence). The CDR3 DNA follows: TGCAGTGCTGCTAGGGAGACCCAGTACTCC. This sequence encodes CSAARETQYS.

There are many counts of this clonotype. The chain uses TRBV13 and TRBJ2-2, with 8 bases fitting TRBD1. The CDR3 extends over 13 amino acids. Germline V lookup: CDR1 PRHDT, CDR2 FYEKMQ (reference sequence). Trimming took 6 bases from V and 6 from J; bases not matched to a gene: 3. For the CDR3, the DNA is TGTGCCAGCAGACAGACAGGGGCCGGGGAGCTGTTTTTT. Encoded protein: CASRQTGAGELFF.

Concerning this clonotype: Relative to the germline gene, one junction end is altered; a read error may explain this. CDR3 coding DNA: TGTGCCGGCAGCATTGGGCAGGGTAGGGACCAAGAGACCCAGTACTTC. It yields the protein CAGSIGQGRDQETQYF. The V call is TRBV7-9, the J call TRBJ2-5, with D possibly TRBD1 on 5 matching bases. Germline assignment: CDR1 SEHNR and CDR2 FQNEAQ (reference sequence). This CDR3 contains 16 residues.

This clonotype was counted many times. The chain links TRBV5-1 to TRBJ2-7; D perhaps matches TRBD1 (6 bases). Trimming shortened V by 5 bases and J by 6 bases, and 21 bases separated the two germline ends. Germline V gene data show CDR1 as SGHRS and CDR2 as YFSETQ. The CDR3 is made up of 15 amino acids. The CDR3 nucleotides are TGCGCCAGCAGATCAACCGCACAGGGTTGGGTCGAGCAGTACTTC. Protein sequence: CASRSTAQGWVEQYF.